The sequence of this TCR beta chain was determined in a study of a mutant IDH1 vaccine in newly diagnosed glioma. Study-level background: Patients underwent eight vaccinations, which took place in weeks 1, 3, 5, 7, 11, 15, 19 and 23. Vaccines were first given 4-6 weeks after radiotherapy alone, or with temozolomide cycles. Patients under treatment included around 60% males and approximately 38% females and had a mean age of roughly 43 years. Patients' prior therapy spanned radiotherapy, temozolomide, or both; most underwent both.

Libraries were prepared by immunoSEQ multiplex PCR; TCRdb keeps only in-frame clonotypes and omits some of them. Of some 130,000 clones listed, 80% are singletons. As for this clone: The antigen is not known.

The sample's time point: week 11, during vaccination. Each vaccine dose was 300 ug of mutant IDH1 20-mer peptide, with topical imiquimod. There are 12 residues in the CDR3. Germline V gives CDR1 KGHSH, CDR2 LQKENI. Deletions cut 5 bases from V and 5 bases from J, with 8 bases between. The chain carries TRBV18 and TRBJ2-3; tentatively, D is TRBD2 (5 bases). The sequence came from a man between 40 and 49 years old with glioma. The sequences come from PBMCs, collected from a glioma patient whose treatment included an IDH1 peptide vaccine. CDR3 sequence reads: CASSVAGDTQYF. The CDR3 DNA is TGTGCCAGCTCAGTGGCGGGAGATACGCAGTATTTT.